This record covers a single T cell receptor beta chain. The specificity of this receptor is unknown. No clone much larger than this one lies a single base away; base qualities are absent. The source of the sample is a study of blood T cell repertoires in COVID-19 (dated by TCRdb to about 2020). Turning to the overall study: The collaborator samples originated in the United States, Italy and Spain and spanned the acute and convalescent phases of COVID-19. The material from the prospective study consisted of cDNA or gDNA derived from T cells, B-cell-depleted T cells, or PBMCs. Subjects who had been exposed to COVID-19, were actively infected with it, or had recovered from it provided the deeply sampled blood TCRbeta repertoires that made up the dataset. A freely available public database, intended as a resource for researchers studying the immune response to SARS-CoV-2, is where the repertoires were released. Samples came from the ongoing ImmuneRACE study (first 160 participants) plus 1,254 subjects from 6 global collaborators. The sample metadata nearly always contained a de-identified subject ID, COVID-19 status, age in years and sex. Where available, HLA class I and class II types were obtained from metadata supplied by the sample provider rather than from assay-based typing.

General conclusions and limits of the study: The amount of clinical and demographic metadata varied by source and participant and was provided uncurated.

Counted from cysteine to phenylalanine, this CDR3 has 12 amino acids. Only the CDR3 region is kept as DNA, spanning 36 bases read in frame from base 1. The germline V gene encodes CDR1 SQVTM and CDR2 ANQGSEA. Trimming takes 0 bases from V and 4 bases from J, and the germline ends sit 6 bases apart. The immunoSEQ Assay, a bias-controlled multiplex PCR, was used to amplify TCRbeta CDR3 regions from genomic DNA. In the original analysis: Within the assay, amplification of reference gene primers was used to estimate how many nucleated cells each sample contained. To quantify the absolute abundance of each unique TCRbeta CDR3 rearrangement, sequence reads were collapsed and filtered. Productive Simpson clonality was computed per sample as the square root of Simpson's diversity index over productive rearrangements. The immuneACCESS repertoire file appears here via TCRdb, limited to in-frame rearrangements. These files lack a portion of the clones; in checked studies, under half of the deficit traces to unresolved V genes, and the cause of the others is not known. V, J and clone size derive from that table, while D and trimming were established from the DNA sequence. The sample table contains tens of thousands of clones; only one count was recorded for roughly 80% of them. The leading ten clones occupy 5.5% to 7% of the sample.

The collaborating institutions used their own protocols to collect whole blood in K2EDTA tubes. Collaborator samples were shipped for TCRbeta analysis as frozen whole blood, isolated PBMCs, or DNA extracted from either sample type. The sequencing input was peripheral blood. The V and J genes are TRBV29-1 and TRBJ1-1; the D gene remains uncertain. This sequence originates from a woman aged 50 to 60 with active or convalescent COVID-19. The nucleotides read TGCAGCGTTGAAGATATCAGCACTGAAGCTTTCTTT. Its translation is CSVEDISTEAFF.